The sequence of this T cell receptor (beta chain) was determined in a study of blood T cell repertoires in COVID-19 (dated by TCRdb to 2018 to 2021). Regarding the complete study: Samples covering the acute and convalescent phases of COVID-19 were provided by collaborators in the United States, Italy and Spain. The prospective study material was composed of cDNA or gDNA derived from T cells, B-cell-depleted T cells, or PBMCs. The dataset comprised deeply sampled blood TCRbeta repertoires from subjects exposed to, actively infected with, or recovered from COVID-19. The repertoires were released in a freely available public database meant as a resource for research on the immune response to SARS-CoV-2. Samples came from the ongoing ImmuneRACE study (first 160 participants) plus 1,254 subjects from 6 global collaborators. The sample metadata nearly always contained a de-identified subject ID, COVID-19 status, age in years and sex. Where available, HLA class I and class II types were taken from metadata supplied by the sample provider and were not determined by assay-based typing.

Concerning this clone itself: Its antigen is not yet known. No base-level quality is on record; no much larger clone is a single base apart.

Enrolling through a virtual design, the prospective study's participants ranged in age from roughly 18 to 100 years and lived across 20 to 25 United States geographic areas. To assign participants to cohorts, the prospective study relied on clinical history that participants themselves reported in a screening survey and a study questionnaire. For ImmuneRACE Cohort 3, a participant was defined as recovered based on two consecutive negative NP/OP PCR tests, clearance by a healthcare professional, or resolution of symptoms. In the prospective study, whole blood, serum and a nasopharyngeal or oropharyngeal swab were collected from each participant by mobile phlebotomists. Over a roughly 2-month period, participants in the prospective study had the option of providing additional blood draws and questionnaires. Prospective study blood samples were shipped either frozen or at room temperature before DNA extraction.

On the study overall, not on this receptor specifically: Clinical and demographic metadata were provided uncurated, with the amount varying by source and participant.

Its CDR3 holds 15 amino acids, cysteine through phenylalanine. Just the 45-base CDR3 DNA is kept, in frame starting at base 1. Reading the germline V gene gives CDR1 SGHVS and CDR2 FQNEAQ. Ends trimmed: V by 0 bases, J by 5 bases; bases unmatched to a gene: 4. The immunoSEQ Assay, a bias-controlled multiplex PCR, was used to amplify TCRbeta CDR3 regions from genomic DNA. The original methods were these. Nucleated cell counts per sample were estimated from amplification of reference gene primers within the assay. To quantify the absolute abundance of each unique TCRbeta CDR3 rearrangement, sequence reads were collapsed and filtered. For each sample, productive Simpson clonality was calculated as the square root of Simpson's diversity index across productive rearrangements. TCRdb took over this immuneACCESS table, retaining in-frame rearrangements with V and J assigned. Such tables are incomplete; in checked studies, under half of the missing clones stem from an unresolved V gene, and the remainder is unexplained. The DNA gave D and trimming, while V, J and clone size come from that table. Across this sample there are over 200,000 clones, with approximately 85% seen only once. The ten largest clones capture 1.5% to 2% of the sample.

The V and J genes are TRBV7-8 and TRBJ1-1, with 9 bases aligning to TRBD1. Sequencing input: PBMCs or T cells enriched from blood (not recorded which). The receptor was isolated from a woman between 50 and 59 years old who had recovered from COVID-19. Here the CDR3 is given as CASSLATGGVTEAFF. The DNA sequence is as follows: TGTGCCAGCAGCTTAGCAACAGGGGGCGTGACTGAAGCTTTCTTT.